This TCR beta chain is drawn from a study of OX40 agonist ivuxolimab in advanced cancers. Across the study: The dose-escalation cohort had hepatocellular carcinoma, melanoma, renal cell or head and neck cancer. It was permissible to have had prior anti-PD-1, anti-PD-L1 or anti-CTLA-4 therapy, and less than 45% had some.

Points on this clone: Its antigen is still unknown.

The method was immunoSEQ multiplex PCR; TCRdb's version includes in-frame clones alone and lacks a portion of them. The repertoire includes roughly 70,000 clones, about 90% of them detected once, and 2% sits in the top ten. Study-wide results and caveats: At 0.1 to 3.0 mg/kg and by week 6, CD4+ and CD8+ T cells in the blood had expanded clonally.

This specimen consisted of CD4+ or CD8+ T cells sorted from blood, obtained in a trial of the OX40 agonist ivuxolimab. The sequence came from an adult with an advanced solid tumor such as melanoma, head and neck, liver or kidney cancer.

CDR3 coding DNA: TGTGCCACGGGACAGGTTAGCTCTGGGGCCAACGTCCTGACTTTC. Encoded protein: CATGQVSSGANVLTF. This chain links TRBV15 with TRBJ2-6, with 8 bases aligning to TRBD1. The CDR3 is 15 residues long. With V trimmed by 9 bases and J by 0 bases, 4 bases remained unmatched. CDR1 is LNHNV, CDR2 YYDKDF, per germline (reference sequence).